This passage covers 10 T cell receptor beta chains from one sample sequenced in a study of T cell responses to AZD1222 COVID-19 vaccine. Only in-frame clones appear in the TCRdb table, and some are missing; sequencing was by immunoSEQ multiplex PCR. The sample has some 150,000 clones; 80% to 95% are singletons. The sequenced sample was peripheral blood, obtained 28 days after the second AZD1222 dose. The receptors were gathered from an adult who received the AZD1222 COVID-19 vaccine.

V gene TRBV6-2 or TRBV6-3 combines with J gene TRBJ2-7; 14 nucleotides agree with TRBD2. Trimming at V came to 0 bases and at J to 8 bases, leaving 6 bases not matched to a gene. Germline V gives CDR1 MNHEY, CDR2 SVGEGT. The CDR3 contains 16 residues. The chain's CDR3 is CASSYSGLAGELKQYF. CDR3 in DNA: TGTGCCAGCAGTTACTCGGGACTAGCGGGGGAGTTAAAGCAGTACTTC.

The chain carries TRBV29-1 and TRBJ2-5; possibly TRBD1 for D (5 bases). The length of the CDR3 is 13 residues. V was cut by 1 base and J by 2 bases, with 8 bases left in between. In germline, CDR1 is SQVTM, CDR2 ANQGSEA. CDR3 in amino acids: CSVEVTGQETQYF. The DNA for the CDR3 is TGCAGCGTTGAAGTTACAGGACAAGAGACCCAGTACTTC.

The gene calls are TRBV20-1 and TRBJ2-7; TRBD2 agrees at 12 bases. This CDR3 is 15 amino acids long. V was pared by 3 bases and J by 3 bases, with 6 bases of the junction left unmatched. Germline values: CDR1 DFQATT, CDR2 SNEGSKA (reference sequence). In DNA form, the CDR3 reads TGCAGTGCTAGTTCCCTGACTAGCGGGAGCTACGAGCAGTACTTC. Translating it yields CSASSLTSGSYEQYF.

The V and J genes are TRBV12-1 and TRBJ1-1. TRBV12-1 is flagged as a pseudogene. CDR3 length equals 15 residues. The CDR3 is CASSFSTPFLTEAFF. The CDR3 DNA reads as TGTGCCAGCAGCTTTTCTACTCCGTTTCTGACTGAAGCTTTCTTT.

This rearrangement joins TRBV19 to TRBJ1-2; a weak D match, TRBD1 (5 bases). From germline, CDR1 is LNHDA and CDR2 SQIVND (reference sequence). The CDR3 is made up of 13 amino acids. Trimming removed 6 bases from V and 4 bases from J, with 12 bases in between. The CDR3 bases are TGTGCCAGTAGCAAAACGGGGGTCTATGGCTACACCTTC. This sequence encodes CASSKTGVYGYTF.

The chain uses TRBV3-1 (or the pseudogene TRBV3-2) and TRBJ2-7, with 7 bases lining up with TRBD2. The CDR3 covers 12 residues. CDR1 and CDR2 (germline): LGHDT, YNNKEL (reference sequence). V was pared by 4 bases and J by 6 bases, with 3 bases of the junction left unmatched. This CDR3 reads CASSRGRGEQYF. The CDR3 nucleotides read TGTGCCAGCAGCCGGGGGAGGGGCGAGCAGTACTTC.

This chain joins TRBV7-8 and TRBJ1-1; no definite D call. This CDR3 has 12 amino acids. Trimming removed 1 base from V and 9 bases from J, with 9 bases in between. The V gene's germline CDR1 is SGHVS and CDR2 FQNEAQ. CDR3 nucleotide sequence: TGTGCCAGCAGCTTAGATCGACTGAAAGCTTTCTTT. Its protein is CASSLDRLKAFF.

This rearrangement joins TRBV27 to TRBJ2-2; a possible D gene is TRBD2 (6 bases). The CDR3 is made up of 15 amino acids. Germline values: CDR1 MNHEY, CDR2 SMNVEV (reference sequence). Between the trimmed V and J ends, which lost 0 bases and 5 bases, there was a span of 10 bases. The CDR3 here is CASSLSGGWTGELFF. CDR3 sequence (DNA): TGTGCCAGCAGTTTATCCGGGGGATGGACCGGGGAGCTGTTTTTT.

This chain connects TRBV19 to TRBJ1-1, with TRBD1 matching 7 bases. CDR1 is LNHDA and CDR2 is SQIVND in the germline V gene (reference sequence). CDR3 length: 13 amino acids. The trim removed 5 bases at V and 10 bases at J, leaving 10 bases unmatched. The CDR3: CASSPTGTWGAFF. The CDR3 coding sequence is TGTGCCAGTAGTCCGACAGGGACTTGGGGAGCTTTCTTT.

This chain joins TRBV9 and TRBJ2-1; weak D call: TRBD2 (6 bases). This CDR3 region has 17 residues. Germline V gene sequence: CDR1 SGDLS, CDR2 YYNGEE. V lost 4 bases to trimming and J lost 6 bases, with 23 bases between them. Here the CDR3 DNA reads TGTGCCAGCAGCCCCCGAGACGCGGGACTTACTCCCAATGAGCAGTTCTTC. Protein sequence: CASSPRDAGLTPNEQFF.